One and the same sample provided the 5 T cell receptor beta chains below, sequenced in a study of blood T cells in healthy people across ages. A sample-barcoded 5' primer and a J-beta primer mix were used in a second PCR of roughly 7 to 12 cycles. TCRdb ran MiXCR on the 5' RACE reads and lists one entry per CDR3 protein. Here the sample spans around 990,000 distinct CDR3 sequences, roughly two fifths being singletons. Source material: blood. The origin of the receptors is a young man in good health.

The J gene is TRBJ2-5, the V gene TRBV5-5, with D possibly being TRBD1 (5 bases). The V end was cut by 6 bases, the J end by 5 bases, with 14 bases between. CDR1 SGHKS and CDR2 YYEKEE come from the germline V gene (reference sequence). The CDR3 consists of 13 residues. The CDR3 reads CASTFQGRETQYF. As DNA, the CDR3 is TGTGCCAGCACCTTCCAGGGCAGGGAGACCCAGTACTTC.

The chain uses TRBV6-6 and TRBJ1-6; D gene unclear. The CDR3 totals 15 residues. V was cut by 2 bases and J by 9 bases, with 14 bases left in between. Per germline, CDR1 MNHNY and CDR2 SVGAGI (reference sequence). The CDR3 coding sequence is TGTGCCAGCAGTTACGGTAGGCAGTATGCTTCACCCCTCCACTTT. As protein: CASSYGRQYASPLHF.

The V gene is TRBV5-6, the J gene TRBJ1-1; TRBD1 agrees at 8 bases. CDR1 SGHDT and CDR2 YYEEEE come from the germline V gene. There are 15 residues in the CDR3. The ends lost 5 bases at V and 4 bases at J; junction bases unmatched: 10. CDR3 region: CASSLSTGGITEAFF. CDR3 coding DNA: TGTGCCAGCAGTTTATCAACAGGGGGGATCACTGAAGCTTTCTTT.

This clonotype appeared a few times. The chain recombines TRBV7-2 with TRBJ2-5; D is undetermined. The CDR3 contains 12 residues. In germline, CDR1 is SGHTA, CDR2 FQGNSA. V was shortened by 10 bases and J by 1 base, with 10 bases between the two germline ends. CDR3 nucleotides: TGTGCCACTTCTGTGGTCCAAGAGACCCAGTACTTC. Residues: CATSVVQETQYF.

This clonotype was counted only a few times. The chain employs TRBV27 and TRBJ2-7; D is perhaps TRBD1 (6 bases). The closer fit of TRBJ2-5 to the DNA end suggests the J call may be wrong. The CDR3 runs to 14 residues. From germline, CDR1 is MNHEY and CDR2 SMNVEV (reference sequence). CDR3 sequence reads: CASSLWGREETQYF. Written as DNA, the CDR3 is TGTGCCAGCAGTTTATGGGGGCGAGAGGAGACCCAGTACTTC.